The rows below give T cell receptor beta chains drawn from one sample of a study of T cells expressing NK-cell markers. TCRdb re-called the 5' RACE reads, yielding one record per CDR3 amino acid sequence without DNA. In total, the table holds approximately 460,000 distinct CDR3 sequences. Specimen: blood T cells: a sorted CD56 or NKG2C T cell subset, CD4+ or CD8+ T cells, or bulk PBMC T cells (not recorded which). These receptors all come from a woman between 18 and 75 years old in good health. Each CDR3 is given with its conserved first and last residue. Fields, in order: J gene, V gene, CDR3 protein.

J: TRBJ2-1
V: TRBV20-1
CDR3: CSAREREGIYEQFF

J: TRBJ1-2
V: TRBV20-1
CDR3: CSALGPGESYTF

J: TRBJ1-5
V: TRBV7-2
CDR3: CASSLRAGSRNQPQHF

J: TRBJ2-1
V: TRBV21-1
CDR3: CASSPGTVNEQFF

J: TRBJ1-4
V: TRBV29-1
CDR3: CSVGTTTNEKLFF

J: TRBJ1-5
V: TRBV12-3/TRBV12-4
CDR3: CASSLLGQGNNQPQHF

J: TRBJ2-3
V: TRBV5-6
CDR3: CASSFFVSTDTQYF

J: TRBJ1-5
V: TRBV20-1
CDR3: CSAKDRGPNQPQHF

J: TRBJ2-7
V: TRBV20-1
CDR3: CSAPTSGRDKYEQYF

J: TRBJ1-1
V: TRBV29-1
CDR3: CSVSRTVEAFF

J: TRBJ2-7
V: TRBV15
CDR3: CATSRDGTGARLEQYF

J: TRBJ2-1
V: TRBV27
CDR3: CASGSLGEQFF

J: TRBJ2-3
V: TRBV3-1
CDR3: CASSRQVDTQYF

J: TRBJ2-3
V: TRBV9
CDR3: CREERSPTDTQYF

J: TRBJ2-1
V: TRBV6-5
CDR3: CASSYSDSGYNEQFF

J: TRBJ2-1
V: TRBV5-1
CDR3: CASSLDTGVINEQFF

J: TRBJ2-3
V: TRBV6-1
CDR3: CASSTGMTDTQYF